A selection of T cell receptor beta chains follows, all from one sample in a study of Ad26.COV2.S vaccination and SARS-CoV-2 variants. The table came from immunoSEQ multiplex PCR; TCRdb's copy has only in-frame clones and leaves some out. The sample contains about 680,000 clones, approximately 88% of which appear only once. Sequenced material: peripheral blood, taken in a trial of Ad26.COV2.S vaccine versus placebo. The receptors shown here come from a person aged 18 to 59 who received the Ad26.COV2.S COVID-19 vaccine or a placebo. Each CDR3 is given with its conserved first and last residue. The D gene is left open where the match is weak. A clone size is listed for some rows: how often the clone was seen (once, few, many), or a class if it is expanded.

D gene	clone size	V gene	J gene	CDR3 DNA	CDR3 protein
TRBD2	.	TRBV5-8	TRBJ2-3	TGTGCCAGCAGCCTAGGACTAGCGGGGGGGCAAGATACGCAGTATTTT	CASSLGLAGGQDTQYF
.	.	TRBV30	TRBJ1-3	TGTGCCTGGAGTGTAGGCAACTCTGGAAACACCATATATTTT	CAWSVGNSGNTIYF
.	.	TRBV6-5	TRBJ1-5	TGTGCCAGCAGTTACTCAAGTCGTCAGCCCCAGCATTTT	CASSYSSRQPQHF
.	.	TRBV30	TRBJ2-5	TGTGCCTGGAGTGTACGGTCTATAGGGCAGCAGACCCAGTACTTC	CAWSVRSIGQQTQYF
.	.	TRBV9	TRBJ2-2	TGTGCCAGCAGCGTAGGCAGGAACACCGGGGAGCTGTTTTTT	CASSVGRNTGELFF
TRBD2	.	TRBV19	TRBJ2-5	TGTGCCAGTAGAGGGACTAGCGGGCGCGATTCGCAAGAGACCCAGTACTTC	CASRGTSGRDSQETQYF
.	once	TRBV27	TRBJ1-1	TGTGCCAGCAGTTTAAGGTTTACGGGGGGGATGAACACTGAAGCTTTCTTT	CASSLRFTGGMNTEAFF
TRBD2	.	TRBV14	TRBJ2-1	TGTGCCAGCAGCCAAGTCGGGGAGGGTAACTACAATGAGCAGTTCTTC	CASSQVGEGNYNEQFF
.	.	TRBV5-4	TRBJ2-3	TGTGCCAGCAGCTTGGCCAGTGCTAGCACAGATACGCAGTATTTT	CASSLASASTDTQYF
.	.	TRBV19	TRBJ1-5	TGTGCCAGTAGTATTTCCGGCAGGGGCAATCAGCCCCAGCATTTT	CASSISGRGNQPQHF
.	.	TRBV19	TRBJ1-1	TGTGCCAGTAGTATCGGCCCGGGGGGACCTGAAGCTTTCTTT	CASSIGPGGPEAFF
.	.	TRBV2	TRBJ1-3	TGTGCCAGCAGTGAGTTGGTGGATGGAAACACCATATATTTT	CASSELVDGNTIYF
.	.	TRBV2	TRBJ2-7	TGTGCCAGCATAGGCGGGAATGAGGACGAGCAGTACTTC	CASIGGNEDEQYF
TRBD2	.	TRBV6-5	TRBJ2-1	TGTGCCAGCAGTTCTTGGACTAGCGGGAGCCGCAATGAGCAGTTCTTC	CASSSWTSGSRNEQFF
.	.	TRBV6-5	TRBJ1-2	TGTGCCAGCAGTTACTCGACACGGGTTGGCTACACCTTC	CASSYSTRVGYTF
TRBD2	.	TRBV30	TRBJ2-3	TGTGCCCTAGGACTAGCGGGGGATAGGGGCACAGATACGCAGTATTTT	CALGLAGDRGTDTQYF
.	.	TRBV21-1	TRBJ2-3	TGTGCCAGCAGCAAGTCCAAGCGGGAGGTAGGGATAGATACGCAGTATTTT	CASSKSKREVGIDTQYF
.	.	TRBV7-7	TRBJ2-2	TGTGCCAGCAGCCTCGACTATCACCGGGAGCTGTTTTTT	CASSLDYHRELFF
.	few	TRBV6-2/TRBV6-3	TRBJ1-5	TGTGCCAGCACCCCCCAGGGATTCCTCAATCAGCCCCAGCATTTT	CASTPQGFLNQPQHF
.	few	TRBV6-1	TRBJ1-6	TGTGCCAGCAGTGAAGGATTATTGGATTCACCCCTCCACTTT	CASSEGLLDSPLHF
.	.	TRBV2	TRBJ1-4	TGTGCCAGCTACCGACAGTCTGAAAAACTGTTTTTT	CASYRQSEKLFF
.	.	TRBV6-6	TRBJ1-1	TGTGCCAGCAGTTACTTGGCTGGTGGCACTGAAGCTTTCTTT	CASSYLAGGTEAFF
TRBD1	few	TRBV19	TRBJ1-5	TGTGCCAGTAGTAACCCCGGAGGGGGCCTCGATCAGCCCCAGCATTTT	CASSNPGGGLDQPQHF
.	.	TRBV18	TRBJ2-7	TGTGCCAGCTCACCACCGCACAGAGGGGAGCAGTACTTC	CASSPPHRGEQYF
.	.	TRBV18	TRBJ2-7	TGTGCCAGCTCACCGGGACGGACCTACGAGCAGTACTTC	CASSPGRTYEQYF
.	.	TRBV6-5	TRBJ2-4	TGTGCCAGCAGTTACTCAACAGTCCTAGCCAAAAACATTCAGTACTTC	CASSYSTVLAKNIQYF
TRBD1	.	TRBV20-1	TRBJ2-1	TGCAGTGCTAGTTCCGGGACAGTTTCCTACAATGAGCAGTTCTTC	CSASSGTVSYNEQFF
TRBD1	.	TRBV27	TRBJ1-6	TGTGCCAGCAGTCCCAGACAGGGAGATAATTCACCCCTCCACTTT	CASSPRQGDNSPLHF
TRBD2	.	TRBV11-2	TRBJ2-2	TGTGCCAGCAGTCGTAGCGGGAGTGGCACCGGGGAGCTGTTTTTT	CASSRSGSGTGELFF
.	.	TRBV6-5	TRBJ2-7	TGTGCCAGCAGAATGGACCAGAGGAGCGAGCAGTACTTC	CASRMDQRSEQYF
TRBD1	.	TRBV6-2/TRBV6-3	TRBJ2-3	TGTGCCAGCAGTTTCAACCCCAGGGGGAGCCCCACAGATACGCAGTATTTT	CASSFNPRGSPTDTQYF
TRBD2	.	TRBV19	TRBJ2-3	TGTGCCAGTAATGGGGGGGGCACAGATACGCAGTATTTT	CASNGGGTDTQYF
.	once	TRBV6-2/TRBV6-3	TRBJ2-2	TGTGCCAGCAGTTATGGTCAGATCACCGGGGAGCTGTTTTTT	CASSYGQITGELFF
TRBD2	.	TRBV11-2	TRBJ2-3	TGTGCCAGCAGGGAGGGACTAGTGCACACAGATACGCAGTATTTT	CASREGLVHTDTQYF
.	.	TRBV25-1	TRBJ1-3	TGTGCCAGCAGTGAATATAGATACAGCTCTGGAAACACCATATATTTT	CASSEYRYSSGNTIYF
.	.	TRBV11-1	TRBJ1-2	TGTGCCAGCAGTTTAGCGGGGTACGACTATGGCTACACCTTC	CASSLAGYDYGYTF
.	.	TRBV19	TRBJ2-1	TGTGCCAGTAGTATAGATCTAACTGGGGTGGGGGATGAGCAGTTCTTC	CASSIDLTGVGDEQFF
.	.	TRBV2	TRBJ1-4	TGTGCCAGCAGTGTTAACAGGGCCGACGAAAAACTGTTTTTT	CASSVNRADEKLFF
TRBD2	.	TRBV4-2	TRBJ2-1	TGTGCCAGCAGCCAAGAACGAGCGGGGGGCGGAAATGAGCAGTTCTTC	CASSQERAGGGNEQFF
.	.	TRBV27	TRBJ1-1	TGTGCCAGCAGTTTATCGTTGGCCGGGGTCACTGAAGCTTTCTTT	CASSLSLAGVTEAFF
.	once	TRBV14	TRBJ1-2	TGTGCCAGCAGAGAACATAACCAGGAAGGCTACACCTTC	CASREHNQEGYTF
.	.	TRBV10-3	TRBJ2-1	TGTGCCATCAGCAACAGGGTCAATGAGCAGTTCTTC	CAISNRVNEQFF
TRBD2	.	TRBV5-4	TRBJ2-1	TGTGCCAGCAGCCGCGGGACTAGCGGGAGTTATGAGCAGTTCTTC	CASSRGTSGSYEQFF
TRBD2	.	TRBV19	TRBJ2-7	TGTGCCAGTAGTATTCGGGCTAGCGGGGGCTACGAGCAGTACTTC	CASSIRASGGYEQYF